The present T cell receptor beta chain was sequenced within a study of regulatory T cells in long-lasting Graves disease. Construction of the TCR beta libraries employed iRepertoire HTBI primers in conjunction with Arm-PCR of CDR3 regions. TCRdb reprocessed the multiplex PCR reads with MiXCR, giving one entry per CDR3 protein. The data show roughly 610,000 distinct CDR3 sequences, around 16% seen once. The CDR3 covers 15 residues. The V segment lost 6 bases and the J segment 3 bases; nucleotides outside the gene matches: 9. CDR1 is LGHDT and CDR2 is YNNKEL in the germline V gene (reference sequence). A remark on this clonotype: Its target is not known.

Study-wide findings and caveats: Thyroid tissue went unstudied; only peripheral blood was examined. Limited sample numbers may have lowered accuracy. Persistent Graves' patients showed less TCR diversity than newly diagnosed ones.

Specified time point: newly diagnosed GD, antithyroid drugs for less than 3 months. The TCR library was made from RNA that had been extracted from PBMCs in TRIzol. The same specimen was also included in a second study, on T cells in Graves' hyperthyroidism and ophthalmopathy.

The genes are TRBV3-1 and TRBJ2-7; 9 positions agree with TRBD1. Sequenced here: peripheral blood mononuclear cells (PBMCs), sampled at new diagnosis, from a patient treated with antithyroid drugs. The source of this sequence is a man between 18 and 35 years old with Graves disease. The CDR3 sequence is CASSRGQGRGYEQYF. The CDR3 nucleotides are TGTGCCAGCAGTCGGGGACAGGGAAGGGGCTACGAGCAGTACTTC.